The clone carrying this T cell receptor beta chain has more than one count but fewer than ten. What it recognizes is unknown. This record comes from a study of identical twins. Study-wide points: It was out-of-frame TCR alpha sharing in monozygotic twins that models underestimated. Fewer insertions were carried by abundant cord blood beta clonotypes, but none was seen in memory repertoires. Where beta out-of-frame sequences were concerned, excess twin sharing was weaker.

V lost 2 bases and J lost 2; bases outside the gene matches: 4. CDR1 MNHEY and CDR2 SVGAGI come from the germline V gene. The CDR3 loop spans 15 amino acids. A universal primer site was created by template switching, with the cDNA bearing unique molecular identifiers. MiXCR, applied by TCRdb to the 5' RACE reads, yields one record per CDR3 protein. The sample carries just under 650,000 distinct CDR3 sequences, 7.1% recorded once. This same sample was also part of a study on yellow fever vaccine responses in identical twins.

The chain carries TRBV6-5 and TRBJ2-5; 8 nucleotides align to TRBD2. Sequences were obtained from PBMCs. This TCR came from a woman between 18 and 30 years old in good health. The CDR3 bases are TGTGCCAGCAGTTACAAAGGGACTAGGCAAGAGACCCAGTACTTC. Its translation is CASSYKGTRQETQYF.